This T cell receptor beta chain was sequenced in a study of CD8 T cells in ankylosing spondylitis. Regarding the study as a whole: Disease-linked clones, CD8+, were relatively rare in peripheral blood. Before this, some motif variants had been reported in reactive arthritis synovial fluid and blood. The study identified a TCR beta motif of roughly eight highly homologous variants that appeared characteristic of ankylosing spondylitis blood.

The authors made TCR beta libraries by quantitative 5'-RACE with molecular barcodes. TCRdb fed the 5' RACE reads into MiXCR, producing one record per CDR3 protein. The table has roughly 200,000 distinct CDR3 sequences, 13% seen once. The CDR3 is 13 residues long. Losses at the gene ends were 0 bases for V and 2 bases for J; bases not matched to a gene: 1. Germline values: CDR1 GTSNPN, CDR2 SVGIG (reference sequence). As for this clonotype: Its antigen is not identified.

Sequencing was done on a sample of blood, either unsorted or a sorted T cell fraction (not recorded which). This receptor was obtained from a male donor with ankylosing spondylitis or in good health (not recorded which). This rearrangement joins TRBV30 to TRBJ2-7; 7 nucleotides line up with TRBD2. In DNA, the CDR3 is TGTGCCTGGAGTGTCGGGGGGACCTACGAGCAGTACTTC. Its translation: CAWSVGGTYEQYF. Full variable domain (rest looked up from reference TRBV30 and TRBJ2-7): SQTIHQWPATLVQPVGSPLSLECTVEGTSNPNLYWYRQAAGRGLQLLFYSVGIGQISSEVPQNLSASRPQDRQFILSSKKLLLSDSGFYLCAWSVGGTYEQYFGPGTRLTVT.